This note documents a single T cell receptor beta chain sequence. This sample is drawn from a study of blood T cell repertoires in COVID-19. Study details: Italy, Spain and the United States were the sources of the convalescent and acute COVID-19 samples.

Authors' processing steps: For nucleated cells, counts were estimated from reference gene primer amplification. Method: immunoSEQ multiplex PCR; TCRdb's copy keeps in-frame clones and lacks some. That table is the source of V, J and clone size, and D and trimming were worked out from the DNA. The sample yields around 310,000 clones, roughly 90% seen once. V lost 0 bases to trimming and J lost 6 bases, with 27 bases between them. The CDR3 covers 20 residues. Germline assignment: CDR1 LGHDT and CDR2 YNNKEL (reference sequence). The source of this sequence is a woman aged 55-70 years with acute or convalescent COVID-19. The sample consisted of peripheral blood. The J gene is TRBJ1-5, the V gene TRBV3-1 (or the pseudogene TRBV3-2); D unresolved. The CDR3 here is CASSQDIQWTSDGVSQPQHF. The CDR3 DNA reads as TGTGCCAGCAGCCAAGATATCCAATGGACGTCGGACGGGGTAAGTCAGCCCCAGCATTTT.